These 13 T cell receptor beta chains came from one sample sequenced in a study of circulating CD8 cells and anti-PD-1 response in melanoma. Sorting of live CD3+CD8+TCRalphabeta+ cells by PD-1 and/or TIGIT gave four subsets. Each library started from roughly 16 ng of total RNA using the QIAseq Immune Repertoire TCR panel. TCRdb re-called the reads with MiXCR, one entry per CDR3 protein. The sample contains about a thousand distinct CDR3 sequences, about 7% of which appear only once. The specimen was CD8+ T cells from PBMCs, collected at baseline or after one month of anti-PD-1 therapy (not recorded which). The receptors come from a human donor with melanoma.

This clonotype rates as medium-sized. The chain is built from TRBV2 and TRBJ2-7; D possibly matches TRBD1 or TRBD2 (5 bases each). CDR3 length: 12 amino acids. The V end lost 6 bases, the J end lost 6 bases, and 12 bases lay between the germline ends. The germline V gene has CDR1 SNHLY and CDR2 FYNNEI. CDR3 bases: TGTGCCAGCAGCCCGGGGCCCCTCGAGCAGTACTTC. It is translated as CASSPGPLEQYF.

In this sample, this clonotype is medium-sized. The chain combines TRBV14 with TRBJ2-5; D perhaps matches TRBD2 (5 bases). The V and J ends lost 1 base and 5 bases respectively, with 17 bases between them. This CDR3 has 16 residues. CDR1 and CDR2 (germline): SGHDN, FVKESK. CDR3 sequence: CASSQGRPIAIETQYF. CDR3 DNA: TGTGCCAGCAGCCAAGGGAGGCCAATAGCGATTGAGACCCAGTACTTC. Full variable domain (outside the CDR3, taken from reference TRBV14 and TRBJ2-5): EAGVTQFPSHSVIEKGQTVTLRCDPISGHDNLYWYRRVMGKEIKFLLHFVKESKQDESGMPNNRFLAERTGGTYSTLKVQPAELEDSGVYFCASSQGRPIAIETQYFGPGTRLLVL.

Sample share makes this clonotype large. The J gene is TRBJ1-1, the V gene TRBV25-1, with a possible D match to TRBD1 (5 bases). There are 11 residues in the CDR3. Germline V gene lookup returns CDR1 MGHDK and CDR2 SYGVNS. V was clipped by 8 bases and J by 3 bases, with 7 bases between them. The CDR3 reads CASGGDTEAFF. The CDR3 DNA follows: TGTGCCAGCGGGGGGGACACTGAAGCTTTCTTT.

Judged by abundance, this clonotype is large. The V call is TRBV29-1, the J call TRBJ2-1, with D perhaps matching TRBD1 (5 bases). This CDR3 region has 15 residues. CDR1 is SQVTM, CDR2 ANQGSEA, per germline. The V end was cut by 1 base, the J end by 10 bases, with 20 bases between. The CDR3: CSVEAGRVTGREQFF. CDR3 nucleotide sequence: TGCAGCGTTGAAGCCGGCAGGGTAACGGGTAGAGAGCAGTTCTTC.

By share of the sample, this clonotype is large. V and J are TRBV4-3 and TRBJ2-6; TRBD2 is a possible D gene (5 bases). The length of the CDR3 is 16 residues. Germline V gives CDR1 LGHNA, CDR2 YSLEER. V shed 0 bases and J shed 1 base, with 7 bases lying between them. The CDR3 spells CASSQELGSGANVLTF. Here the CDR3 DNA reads TGCGCCAGCAGCCAAGAACTAGGTTCTGGGGCCAACGTCCTGACTTTC.

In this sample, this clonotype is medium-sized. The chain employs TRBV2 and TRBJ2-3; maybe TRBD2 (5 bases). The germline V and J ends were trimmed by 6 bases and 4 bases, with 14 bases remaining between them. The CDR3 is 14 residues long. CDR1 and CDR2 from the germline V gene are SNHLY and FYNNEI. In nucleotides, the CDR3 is TGTGCCAGCAGGGACGGGGAGAGGTCAGATACGCAGTATTTT. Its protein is CASRDGERSDTQYF. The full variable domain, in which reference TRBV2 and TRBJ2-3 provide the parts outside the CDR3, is EPEVTQTPSHQVTQMGQEVILRCVPISNHLYFYWYRQILGQKVEFLVSFYNNEISEKSEIFDDQFSVERPDGSNFTLKIRSTKLEDSAMYFCASRDGERSDTQYFGPGTRLTVL.

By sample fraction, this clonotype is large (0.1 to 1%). The CDR3 reads CASSYSRLPTGEQYF. CDR3 sequence (DNA): TGTGCCAGCAGTTACTCGAGACTACCAACGGGAGAGCAGTACTTC. J is TRBJ2-7 and V is TRBV6-6; D may be TRBD2 (5 bases). The CDR3 totals 15 residues. V shed 0 bases and J shed 7 bases, with 16 bases lying between them. CDR1 and CDR2 from the germline V gene are MNHNY and SVGAGI (reference sequence).

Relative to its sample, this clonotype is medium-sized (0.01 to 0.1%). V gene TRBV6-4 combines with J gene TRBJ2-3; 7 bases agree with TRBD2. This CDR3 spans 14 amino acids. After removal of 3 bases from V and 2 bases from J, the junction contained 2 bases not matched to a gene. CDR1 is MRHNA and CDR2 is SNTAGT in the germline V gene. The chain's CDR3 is CASSERGTTDTQYF. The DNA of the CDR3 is TGTGCCAGCAGTGAGCGGGGGACCACAGATACGCAGTATTTT.

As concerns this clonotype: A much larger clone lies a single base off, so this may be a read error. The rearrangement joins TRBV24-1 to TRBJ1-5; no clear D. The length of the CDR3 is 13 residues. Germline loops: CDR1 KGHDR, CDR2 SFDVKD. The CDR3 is CATGEFLTGPQHF. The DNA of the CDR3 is TGTGCCACCGGTGAGTTTCTCACGGGGCCCCAGCATTTT.

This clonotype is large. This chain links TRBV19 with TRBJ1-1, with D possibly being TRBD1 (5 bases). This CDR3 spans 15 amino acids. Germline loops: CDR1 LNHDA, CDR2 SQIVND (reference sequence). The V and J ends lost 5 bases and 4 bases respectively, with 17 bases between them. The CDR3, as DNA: TGTGCCAGTAGTCTCCAAGCGGGGGTAGTCACTGAAGCTTTCTTT. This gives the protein CASSLQAGVVTEAFF. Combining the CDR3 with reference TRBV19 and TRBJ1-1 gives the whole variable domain DGGITQSPKYLFRKEGQNVTLSCEQNLNHDAMYWYRQDPGQGLRLIYYSQIVNDFQKGDIAEGYSVSREKKESFPLTVTSAQKNPTAFYLCASSLQAGVVTEAFFGQGTRLTVV.

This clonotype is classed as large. The CDR3 DNA sequence: TGTGCCAGCAGCTCGAGTGGACAGGGCGGGGAGCTGTTTTTT. It codes for CASSSSGQGGELFF. The chain recombines TRBV7-2 with TRBJ2-2; 8 bases map to TRBD1. J was trimmed by 7 bases and V by 4 bases; bases with no gene match: 5. CDR1 and CDR2 (germline): SGHTA, FQGNSA. This CDR3 comprises 14 residues.

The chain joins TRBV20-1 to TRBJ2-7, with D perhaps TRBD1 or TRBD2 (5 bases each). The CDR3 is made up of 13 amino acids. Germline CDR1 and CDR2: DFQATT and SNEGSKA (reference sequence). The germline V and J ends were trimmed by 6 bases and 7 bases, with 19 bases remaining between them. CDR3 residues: CSANSVGEYEQYF. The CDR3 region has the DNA TGCAGTGCGAATTCTGTGGGGGAGTATGAGCAGTACTTC.

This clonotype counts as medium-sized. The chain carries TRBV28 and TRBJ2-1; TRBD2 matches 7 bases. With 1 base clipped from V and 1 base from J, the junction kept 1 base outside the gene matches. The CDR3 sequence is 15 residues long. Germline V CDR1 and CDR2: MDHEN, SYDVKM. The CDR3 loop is CASSLSGGSYNEQFF. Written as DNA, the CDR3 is TGTGCCAGCAGTTTATCGGGGGGATCCTACAATGAGCAGTTCTTC.